The present T cell receptor beta chain was sequenced within a study of T cells in Graves' hyperthyroidism and ophthalmopathy. Study results and caveats: Ophthalmopathy stood apart from stable hyperthyroidism in a 13 V-J model.

This clonotype was seen a handful of times. The antigen remains undetermined. Researchers amplified the TCR beta CDR3 regions from RNA transcripts. An initial round of RT-PCR targeting the TCR CDR3 relied on the HTBI primer set. MiXCR, applied by TCRdb to the multiplex PCR reads, yields one record per CDR3 protein. The profile covers hundreds of thousands of distinct CDR3 sequences, with about half appearing a single time and just under 8.5% taken by the ten largest. Among the patients, aged 18 to 65, hyperthyroidism was newly diagnosed and had lasted under 2 months. The study based diagnoses on clinical symptoms, serum thyroxine and TRAb, thyroid ultrasound and orbital computed tomography. This CDR3 comprises 14 residues. The ends were cut back, 5 bases at V and 5 bases at J, with 14 bases in the middle. Per the germline V gene, CDR1 is KGHDR and CDR2 is SFDVKD.

The V and J genes are TRBV24-1 and TRBJ2-5; no clear D. The receptor comes from a young woman with Graves' hyperthyroidism. The material sequenced was peripheral blood or thyroid tissue (not recorded which). The DNA for the CDR3 is TGTGCCACCAGTGCGGCTCTCGAGACGGAGACCCAGTACTTC. Translated: CATSAALETETQYF.